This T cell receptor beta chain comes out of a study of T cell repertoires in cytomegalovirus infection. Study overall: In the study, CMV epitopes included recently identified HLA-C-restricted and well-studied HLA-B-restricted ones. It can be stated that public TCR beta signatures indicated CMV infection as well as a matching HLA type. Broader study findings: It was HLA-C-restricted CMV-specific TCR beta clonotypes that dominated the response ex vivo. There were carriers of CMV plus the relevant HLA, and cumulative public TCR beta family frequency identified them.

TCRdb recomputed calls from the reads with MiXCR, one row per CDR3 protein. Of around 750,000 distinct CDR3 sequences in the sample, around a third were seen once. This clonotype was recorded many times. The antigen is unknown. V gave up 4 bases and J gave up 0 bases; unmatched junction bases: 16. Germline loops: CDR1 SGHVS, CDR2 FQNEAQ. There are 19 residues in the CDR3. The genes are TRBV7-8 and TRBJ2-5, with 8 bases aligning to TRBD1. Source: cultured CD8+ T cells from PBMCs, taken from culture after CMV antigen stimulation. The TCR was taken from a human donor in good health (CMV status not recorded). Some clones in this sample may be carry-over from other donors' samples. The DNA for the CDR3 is TGTGCCAGCAGCTCGCCGGCCGGGACAGGCGGTTTTAACCAAGAGACCCAGTACTTC. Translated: CASSSPAGTGGFNQETQYF. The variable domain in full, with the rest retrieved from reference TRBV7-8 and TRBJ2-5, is GAGVSQSPRYKVAKRGQDVALRCDPISGHVSLFWYQQALGQGPEFLTYFQNEAQLDKSGLPSDRFFAERPEGSVSTLKIQRTQQEDSAVYLCASSSPAGTGGFNQETQYFGPGTRLLVL.